The 11 T cell receptor beta chains given below trace back to one sample, sequenced in a study of blood T cell repertoires in COVID-19 (dated by TCRdb to 2019 to 2021). Preparation of the library involved the immunoSEQ multiplex PCR assay. TCRdb took over this immuneACCESS table, retaining in-frame rearrangements with V and J assigned. Such tables are incomplete; in checked studies, under half of the missing clones stem from an unresolved V gene, and the remainder is unexplained. For this sample the table gives 130,000 or so clones, of which around 83% were detected only once. About 8.9% of the sample is taken by the ten largest. Sequencing was performed on peripheral blood. All receptors derive from a man aged 30 to 45 with COVID-19, enrolled during active disease.

The V call is TRBV19, the J call TRBJ2-7; weak D call: TRBD2 (5 bases). This CDR3 is 12 amino acids long. The germline V gene encodes CDR1 LNHDA and CDR2 SQIVND (reference sequence). The ends were cut back, 9 bases at V and 3 bases at J, with 12 bases in the middle. The CDR3 coding sequence is TGTGCCAGCCTGTCCGCGGGCTACGAGCAGTACTTC. It is translated as CASLSAGYEQYF. Variable domain in full (rest from reference TRBV19 and TRBJ2-7): DGGITQSPKYLFRKEGQNVTLSCEQNLNHDAMYWYRQDPGQGLRLIYYSQIVNDFQKGDIAEGYSVSREKKESFPLTVTSAQKNPTAFYLCASLSAGYEQYFGPGTRLTVT.

The chain joins TRBV7-6 to TRBJ2-7; the D is unclear. Germline CDR1 SGHVS, CDR2 FNYEAQ. Trimming shortened V by 8 bases and J by 4 bases, and 9 bases separated the two germline ends. The CDR3 covers 11 residues. The DNA for the CDR3 is TGTGCCAGCGGCCCTCCATACGAGCAGTACTTC. Its translation: CASGPPYEQYF.

This chain joins TRBV3-1 (or the pseudogene TRBV3-2) and TRBJ2-7; 10 bases agree with TRBD2. CDR1 LGHDT and CDR2 YNNKEL come from the germline V gene (reference sequence). After removal of 6 bases from V and 0 bases from J, the junction contained 5 bases not matched to a gene. CDR3 length: 15 amino acids. CDR3 coding DNA: TGTGCCAGCAGGGACGGACTAGCGGTCTCCTACGAGCAGTACTTC. Protein: CASRDGLAVSYEQYF.

The chain links TRBV3-1 (or the pseudogene TRBV3-2) to TRBJ2-7, with D possibly matching TRBD2 (5 bases). Trimming took off 1 base at V and 2 bases at J, with 12 bases between the two ends. Germline CDR1 is LGHDT and CDR2 is YNNKEL (reference sequence). The CDR3 length is 15 residues. The CDR3 loop reads CASSQGEHAPYEQYF. As DNA, the CDR3 is TGTGCCAGCAGCCAAGGGGAGCACGCCCCCTACGAGCAGTACTTC.

The rearrangement links TRBV9 to TRBJ2-5; 7 bases are a match to TRBD2. CDR1 and CDR2 (germline): SGDLS, YYNGEE. The CDR3 length is 15 residues. V shed 7 bases, J shed 0 bases, and the junction held 9 bases outside the gene matches. The CDR3 DNA follows: TGTGCCAGCTCGCCTAGCGGTACGTACCAAGAGACCCAGTACTTC. As protein: CASSPSGTYQETQYF.

The rearrangement links TRBV20-1 to TRBJ2-7; 9 bases fit TRBD1. CDR1 is DFQATT, CDR2 SNEGSKA, per germline (reference sequence). Unmatched junction bases numbered 1, after V lost 4 bases and J lost 6 bases. The CDR3 totals 11 residues. The CDR3 region is CSANRGREQYF. In DNA, the CDR3 is TGCAGTGCTAACAGGGGGCGCGAGCAGTACTTC.

This clone is a singleton in its sample. The J gene is TRBJ1-2, the V gene TRBV18; the match to TRBD1 covers 8 bases. Trimming took 3 bases from V and 0 from J; bases not matched to a gene: 15. The germline V gene has CDR1 KGHSH and CDR2 LQKENI. CDR3 length equals 19 residues. CDR3 region: CASSPTRGTGEIANYGYTF. The CDR3, as DNA: TGTGCCAGCTCACCTACGCGGGGGACAGGAGAAATTGCTAACTATGGCTACACCTTC.

The chain has TRBV18 and TRBJ2-5, with 8 bases that match TRBD1. Trimming took 3 bases from V and 2 from J; bases not matched to a gene: 11. CDR1 is KGHSH and CDR2 is LQKENI in the germline V gene. The length of the CDR3 is 17 residues. The CDR3 is CASSPAQGASRQETQYF. The CDR3, as DNA: TGTGCCAGCTCACCCGCGCAGGGGGCTTCCCGTCAAGAGACCCAGTACTTC.

This clone appeared a single time. V gene TRBV11-2 combines with J gene TRBJ1-2; perhaps TRBD1 as D (6 bases). In germline, CDR1 is SGHAT, CDR2 FQNNGV. The CDR3 totals 14 residues. V dropped 0 bases and J dropped 8 bases, with 13 bases sitting between them. CDR3 coding DNA: TGTGCCAGCAGCTTAGATCAGGGGCAAGGAGGCTACACCTTC. Translation gives CASSLDQGQGGYTF.

This clone was seen a single time. V gene TRBV29-1 combines with J gene TRBJ2-7; 10 positions agree with TRBD1. The CDR3 has 13 residues. The ends lost 1 base at V and 6 bases at J; junction bases unmatched: 3. Germline V CDR1 and CDR2: SQVTM, ANQGSEA. In DNA form, the CDR3 reads TGCAGCGTTGAAGGGACAGGGGGACTCGAGCAGTACTTC. Its translation is CSVEGTGGLEQYF.

The chain employs TRBV7-9 and TRBJ2-5; 10 bases fit TRBD2. The CDR3 is made up of 16 amino acids. J was trimmed by 4 bases and V by 3 bases; bases with no gene match: 8. Germline CDR1 is SEHNR and CDR2 is FQNEAQ (reference sequence). The CDR3 sequence is CASSLSSGRFSETQYF. DNA for the CDR3: TGTGCCAGCAGCTTGTCTAGCGGGAGATTTTCAGAGACCCAGTACTTC.